Listed below are T cell receptor beta chains from one sample, sequenced in a study of shared clonotypes between healthy human individuals. Using immunoSEQ multiplex PCR, the repertoire was profiled, and TCRdb retains in-frame clones only, with some absent. The repertoire consists of 190,000 or so clones, with over 80% occurring once and the leading ten covering around 0.067%. Sequencing used naive CD4+ T cells sorted from blood. The source of these receptors is a woman aged 25 to 39 in good health. Each CDR3 is given with its conserved first and last residue. Fields, in order: D gene, J gene, clone size, V gene, CDR3 protein, CDR3 DNA. A D gene is named only where the DNA matches it firmly. Size values are once, few and many counts, or a class for expanded clones, and some rows have none.

TRBD1 | TRBJ1-3 | NA | TRBV5-1 | CASSLVAVGQGSGNTIYF | TGCGCCAGCAGCTTGGTGGCGGTGGGACAGGGATCAGGAAACACCATATATTTT
TRBD1 | TRBJ2-7 | NA | TRBV5-8 | CASSTRQGNYEQYF | TGTGCCAGCAGCACCCGACAGGGGAACTACGAGCAGTACTTC
NA | TRBJ2-5 | NA | TRBV18 | CASSPLSGPVGETQYF | TGTGCCAGCTCACCACTAAGCGGGCCCGTGGGAGAGACCCAGTACTTC
TRBD2 | TRBJ2-7 | NA | TRBV11-2 | CASSLPLAGVRYEQYF | TGTGCCAGCAGCTTGCCTCTAGCGGGAGTTCGCTACGAGCAGTACTTC
TRBD2 | TRBJ2-3 | NA | TRBV5-4 | CASSLYSRETDTQYF | TGTGCCAGCAGCTTATACTCGCGGGAGACAGATACGCAGTATTTT
NA | TRBJ2-5 | once | TRBV29-1 | CSVVPAGSSEETQYF | TGCAGCGTAGTACCAGCCGGGTCGTCGGAGGAGACCCAGTACTTC
NA | TRBJ2-1 | NA | TRBV30 | CAWSSGTAYNEQFF | TGTGCCTGGAGCTCCGGGACGGCCTACAATGAGCAGTTCTTC
NA | TRBJ2-3 | NA | TRBV18 | CASSPPSVPSTDTQYF | TGTGCCAGCTCGCCGCCTAGCGTTCCTAGCACAGATACGCAGTATTTT
NA | TRBJ1-1 | NA | TRBV27 | CASREKHLNTEAFF | TGTGCCAGCAGGGAGAAGCACCTGAACACTGAAGCTTTCTTT
NA | TRBJ2-2 | NA | TRBV7-2 | CASSSKGYTGELFF | TGTGCCAGCAGCTCAAAGGGGTACACCGGGGAGCTGTTTTTT
TRBD2 | TRBJ2-1 | NA | TRBV7-3 | CASSLRLAGGPDEQFF | TGTGCCAGCAGCCTACGACTAGCGGGAGGGCCGGATGAGCAGTTCTTC
TRBD1 | TRBJ2-7 | few | TRBV6-1 | CASSHRDSSYEQYF | TGTGCCAGCAGTCACCGGGACAGCTCCTACGAGCAGTACTTC
NA | TRBJ1-1 | NA | TRBV21-1 | CASSSPGDEAFF | TGTGCCAGCAGCTCCCCGGGTGATGAAGCTTTCTTT
NA | TRBJ2-2 | NA | TRBV4-1 | CASSQVLRAGELFF | TGCGCCAGCAGCCAAGTTCTTCGTGCCGGGGAGCTGTTTTTT
TRBD1 | TRBJ1-2 | NA | TRBV27 | CASSLGQNYGYTF | TGTGCCAGCAGCTTGGGACAGAACTATGGCTACACCTTC
NA | TRBJ2-5 | once | TRBV10-2 | CASKVGIQETQYF | TGCGCCTCCAAAGTGGGGATTCAAGAGACCCAGTACTTC
NA | TRBJ2-7 | NA | TRBV18 | CASSLSANFEQYF | TGTGCCAGCTCACTCAGTGCTAACTTCGAGCAGTACTTC
NA | TRBJ1-5 | NA | TRBV10-3 | CAISNSANEPQHF | TGTGCCATCAGTAACTCGGCTAACGAGCCCCAGCATTTT
NA | TRBJ2-3 | NA | TRBV7-9 | CASSFQAGKRTDTQYF | TGTGCCAGCAGCTTTCAGGCAGGGAAGAGAACAGATACGCAGTATTTT
NA | TRBJ1-1 | NA | TRBV19 | CASSSEGVYTEAFF | TGTGCCAGTAGCAGCGAGGGGGTTTACACTGAAGCTTTCTTT
TRBD2 | TRBJ2-5 | NA | TRBV28 | CASSGGDLRETQYF | TGTGCCAGCAGTGGGGGGGACTTACGAGAGACCCAGTACTTC
NA | TRBJ1-2 | NA | TRBV28 | CASSGEVGAVYGYTF | TGTGCCAGCAGTGGAGAGGTCGGAGCCGTCTATGGCTACACCTTC
NA | TRBJ2-7 | NA | TRBV5-1 | CASSLGLEYEQYF | TGCGCCAGCAGCTTGGGACTCGAATACGAGCAGTACTTC
NA | TRBJ1-4 | NA | TRBV6-4 | CASSDREKLFF | TGTGCCAGCAGTGATCGCGAAAAACTGTTTTTT